This TCR beta chain was sequenced for a study of cytomegalovirus exposure and HLA in healthy donors. Background on the study: Assignment to the Caucasian-associated ancestry cluster applied to around 80% of the approximately 390 genotyped donors.

To note about this clone: Its target is not known.

General observations from the study: Reported findings show TCR beta sequences accurately forecast HLA-A and HLA-B alleles in most subjects.

The PCR had 60 Vbeta and 13 Jbeta primers. Repertoires were generated with immunoSEQ multiplex PCR, while TCRdb's copy carries only in-frame clones and drops some. The sample has about 130,000 clones; nearly 80% are singletons. Germline V gives CDR1 MNHEY, CDR2 SVGAGI. V was pared by 5 bases and J by 6 bases, with 11 bases of the junction left unmatched. CDR3 size: 15 residues. This chain connects TRBV6-5 to TRBJ2-3; 7 nucleotides align to TRBD2. The clonotype comes from a young man in good health and CMV-seronegative. Material for sequencing was PBMCs. The CDR3, as DNA: TGTGCCAGCAGTGGCATTGGGTTGGGAGGGGATACGCAGTATTTT. This gives the protein CASSGIGLGGDTQYF.